Many counts were recorded for the clone carrying this T cell receptor beta chain. As yet, its antigen is unknown. The data were obtained in a study of response to subunit inactivated influenza vaccine. Study-wide results and limits: That few new T cells are recruited by each seasonal influenza vaccination was the authors' suggestion.

MiXCR was run by TCRdb on the RT-PCR reads, yielding one entry per CDR3 protein. The table includes 200,000 to 250,000 distinct CDR3 sequences, 10% to 15% detected once. This CDR3 contains 18 residues. CDR1 is MDHEN, CDR2 SYDVKM, per germline. V shed 3 bases and J 7 bases; nucleotides not matched to a gene: 14. The clonotype originates from a man aged 45-65 years who received an inactivated influenza vaccine. The gene calls are TRBV28 and TRBJ2-4; TRBD2 aligns across 11 bases. This specimen consisted of non-naive T cells sorted from PBMCs, obtained approximately 15 days before vaccination. The CDR3 is CASSLVLAGARGRNIQYF. DNA of the CDR3: TGTGCCAGCAGTTTGGTACTAGCGGGGGCCAGGGGTCGTAACATTCAGTACTTC.